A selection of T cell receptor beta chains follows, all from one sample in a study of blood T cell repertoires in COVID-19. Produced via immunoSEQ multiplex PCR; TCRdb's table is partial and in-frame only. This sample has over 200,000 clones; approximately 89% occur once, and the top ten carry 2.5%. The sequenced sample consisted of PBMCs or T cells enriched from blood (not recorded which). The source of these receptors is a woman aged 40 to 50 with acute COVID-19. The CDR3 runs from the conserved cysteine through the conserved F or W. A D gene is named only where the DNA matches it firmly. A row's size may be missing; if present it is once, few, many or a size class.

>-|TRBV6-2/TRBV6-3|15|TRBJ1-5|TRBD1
TGTGCCAGCAGTCCGACAGGGGGCTGGAATCAGCCCCAGCATTTT
CASSPTGGWNQPQHF
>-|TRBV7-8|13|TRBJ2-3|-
TGTGCCAGCAGCTTAGACCGGGGAGATACGCAGTATTTT
CASSLDRGDTQYF
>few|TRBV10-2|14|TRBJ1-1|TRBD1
TGCGCCAGCAGATCCACAGGGGGCAGGTTGGAAGCTTTCTTT
CASRSTGGRLEAFF
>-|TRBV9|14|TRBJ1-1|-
TGTGCCAGCAGCGTAGGTCAGGGGAACACTGAAGCTTTCTTT
CASSVGQGNTEAFF
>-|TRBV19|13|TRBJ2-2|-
TGTGCCAGTAGTATAAAGAGCACCGGGGAGCTGTTTTTT
CASSIKSTGELFF
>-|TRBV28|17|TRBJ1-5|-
TGTGCCAGCAGCTCGGGGACCACCGGACAGTACAATCAGCCCCAGCATTTT
CASSSGTTGQYNQPQHF
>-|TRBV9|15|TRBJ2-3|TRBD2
TGTGCCAGCAGCGTAGTTAGCGGGGGAACAGATACGCAGTATTTT
CASSVVSGGTDTQYF
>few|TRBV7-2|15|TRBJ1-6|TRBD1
TGTGCCAGCAGCAGTGGACAGGGGAGGAATTCACCCCTCCACTTT
CASSSGQGRNSPLHF
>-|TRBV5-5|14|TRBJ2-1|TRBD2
TGTGCCAGCAGCTGGGGTGCGGGGGGGAATGAGCAGTTCTTC
CASSWGAGGNEQFF
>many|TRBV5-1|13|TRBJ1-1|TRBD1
TGCGCCAGCAGCTTCGACAGGGGGACGGAGACTTTCTTT
CASSFDRGTETFF
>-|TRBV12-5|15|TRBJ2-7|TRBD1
TGTGCTAGTGGTTTGCCGGGACAGGGGAGACACGAGCAGTACTTC
CASGLPGQGRHEQYF
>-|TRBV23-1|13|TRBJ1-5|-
TGCGCCAGCAGTCAATTATTCAATCAGCCCCAGCATTTT
CASSQLFNQPQHF
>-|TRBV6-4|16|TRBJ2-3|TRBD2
TGTGCCAGCAGTGACTCTAGCGGGAGGGCCACAGATACGCAGTATTTT
CASSDSSGRATDTQYF
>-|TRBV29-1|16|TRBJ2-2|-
TGCAGCGTTGCTGACAGCCCCGCCGCGAACACCGGGGAGCTGTTTTTT
CSVADSPAANTGELFF
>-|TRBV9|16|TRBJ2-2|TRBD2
TGTGCCAGCAGCCGTCTAGCGGGAGGGGAAACCGGGGAGCTGTTTTTT
CASSRLAGGETGELFF
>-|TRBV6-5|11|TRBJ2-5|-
TGTGCCAGCAGTTACCTAGAGACCCAGTACTTC
CASSYLETQYF
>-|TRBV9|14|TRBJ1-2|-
TGTGCCAGCAGCACCACCACAGGCTTTGAAGGCTACACCTTC
CASSTTTGFEGYTF
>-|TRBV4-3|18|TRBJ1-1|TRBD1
TGCGCCAGCAGCCAAGAGCCGGGACAGTGGGGCCCGAACACTGAAGCTTTCTTT
CASSQEPGQWGPNTEAFF
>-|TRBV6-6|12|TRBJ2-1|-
TGTGCCAGCAGATTATCGGGTGGTGAGCAGTTCTTC
CASRLSGGEQFF
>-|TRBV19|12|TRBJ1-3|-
TGTGCCACCCTACGCCCTGGAAACACCATATATTTT
CATLRPGNTIYF
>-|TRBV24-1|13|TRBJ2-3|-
TGTGCCACCAGTGATTTGGGGGGGAATACGCAGTATTTT
CATSDLGGNTQYF
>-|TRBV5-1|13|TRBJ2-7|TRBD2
TGCGCCAGCTCGGGAGGTGTCACCGACGAGCAGTACTTC
CASSGGVTDEQYF
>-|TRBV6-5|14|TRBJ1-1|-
TGTGCCAGCAGTCCGACTGGAGTGGCCACTGAAGCTTTCTTT
CASSPTGVATEAFF
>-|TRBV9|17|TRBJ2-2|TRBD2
TGTGCCAGCAGCGTCATTAGCGGGGGGACGAACACCGGGGAGCTGTTTTTT
CASSVISGGTNTGELFF
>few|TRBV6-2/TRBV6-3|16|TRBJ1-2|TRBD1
TGTGCCAGCAGACCTCCGGGACAGGGATATAACTATGGCTACACCTTC
CASRPPGQGYNYGYTF
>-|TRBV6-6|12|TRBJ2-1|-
TGTGCCAGCAGTTCCCGGCGGAATGAGCAGTTCTTC
CASSSRRNEQFF
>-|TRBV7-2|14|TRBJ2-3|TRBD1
TGTGCCAGCATCAACCAGGGGGAACGATATACGCAGTATTTT
CASINQGERYTQYF